This T cell receptor beta chain was obtained from a study of shared clonotypes between healthy human individuals (TCRdb year 2020). At the level of the whole study: The cohort included a few men and a couple of women between 18 and 49 years of age. For each donor, CD4 naive and CD4 memory were each given three plates, CD8 naive was given two plates, and CD8 memory was given one plate. Blood TCR repertoires of about five healthy adults were deeply sequenced to estimate repertoire size and the extent of clonotype sharing between individuals. Different laboratories and diverse techniques were used to prepare libraries and sequence TCR repertoires, to increase sequencing depth and limit assay-specific biases. Per donor, leukapheresis produced somewhere between about 0.8 and 9.5 billion PBMCs. General findings and caveats noted by the study authors: Naive subsets generally had larger estimated clonotype richness than memory subsets did. Pairwise subsampling led to the expectation that sequencing depth would affect the degree of clonotype sharing among donors. Approximately 5% of naive CD4, around 4% of naive CD8, 2.3% of memory CD4, and 0.4% of memory CD8 clonotypes were shared across four donors. Higher generation probabilities were observed for clonotypes shared by all four sorted-subset donors than for non-shared clonotypes. Even with the large sequencing depth, rarefaction of the sorted-subset datasets indicated that sequencing was incomplete. Only blood was sampled, and tissue TCR repertoires likely differ from those in blood. The genetic and exposure-history diversity represented was limited by the small number of donors.

The CDR3 holds 16 amino acids from the cysteine to the phenylalanine. Kept here is only the CDR3 DNA, which spans 48 bases and is read in frame from base 1. CDR1 is given as ENHRY and CDR2 as SYGVKD, both from the germline V gene. V is cut by 0 bases and J by 1 base, and the space between the germline ends is 13 bases. The donors were healthy, HIV-negative adults with no recently reported acute infections or vaccinations. All donors were Caucasian adults living in Nashville, Tennessee, USA. Magnetic negative selection was used to enrich CD4+ T cells, after which naive cells were positively selected on CD45RA and the negative fraction became the memory subset. After blood collection by leukapheresis, PBMCs were isolated using Ficoll-Histopaque density gradient centrifugation and then cryopreserved in the vapor phase of liquid nitrogen. Analytical flow cytometry was used to check the purity and quantity of each magnetically sorted T cell population. Each sorted fraction had its genomic DNA isolated and then quantified by UV absorbance on a Nanodrop 2000c.

TCR CDR3 regions were amplified from genomic DNA by multiplex PCR using the deep immunoSEQ assay. Extracted genomic DNA from each cell subset was distributed evenly across all wells of several immunoSEQ 96-well plates, and each plate was treated as a replicate. For sorted subsets, about 210 ng of genomic DNA, equivalent to 25,000 to 35,000 T cell genomes, went into each replicate PCR. The purified libraries were quantified using a Qubit 3.0 fluorometer, sized with a Bioanalyzer 2100, and then quantified again using the KAPA Library Quantification kit. A separate single-read 150-cycle Illumina NextSeq 550 flow cell was used to sequence each immunoSEQ 96-well plate. As for the authors' bioinformatics: Because the immunoSEQ output held only junctional sequences and lacked quality scores, the filtering could not match the filtering applied to full-length reads. Sequences were annotated with PyIR, a Python wrapper for IgBLAST v1.9, and V/J genes and CDR3 were assigned using IMGT germline references. Reads with weak V/J assignments (E-value above 1e-6), missing CDR3, stop codons, out-of-frame junctions, or ambiguous translated residues were removed. V3J clonotypes were defined by identical inferred V gene, J gene, and CDR3 amino acid sequence. To compute the percentage overlap between repertoires, the number of shared unique clonotypes was divided by the size of the smaller repertoire. RTK rarefaction, the Chao1 estimator, and Recon v2.1 estimates of unobserved clonotypes were used to assess repertoire richness. Generation probabilities were computed with OLGA for all TCRbeta clonotypes obtained by the gDNA method from a handful of donors. As stored in TCRdb, this immuneACCESS dataset retains in-frame rearrangements with V and J assigned. A fraction of the clones does not appear; measured against another copy, unresolved V genes explain less than half of the discrepancy, and the remainder lacks a known reason. The V and J calls and clone size were taken over from that table, and D and trimming were inferred from the DNA. In this sample the table shows roughly 2.5 million clones, over 85% of which occur a single time. Together, the top ten hold under 0.15% of the sample.

This clone was observed once. It has no known antigen specificity. No base quality information exists; no much larger clone differs at one position. Recombination joined TRBV10-3 with TRBJ2-7, with the D gene call left open. The sequenced material came from naive CD4+ T cells sorted from blood. Interpreted using the paper, the cell subset or site label stands for: CD45RA+ positively selected. This receptor was obtained from a man aged 18-30 years in good health. The DNA reads as follows: TGTGCCATCAGTGAGTCGGGAACGATTCCTTCCTACGAGCAGTACTTC. The encoded protein is CAISESGTIPSYEQYF.